This T cell receptor beta chain came from a study of a mutant IDH1 vaccine in newly diagnosed glioma. The wider study: Treated patients showed a male proportion of around 60%, a female proportion of around 40%, and a mean age of about 44 years. Overall study results and limits: Variations in leading peripheral T cell clonotypes appeared to have no connection with pseudoprogression.

On this clone itself: The antigen is not known.

V was pared by 4 bases and J by 4 bases, with 16 bases between. The CDR3 consists of 15 residues. In germline, CDR1 is MRHNA, CDR2 SNTAGT. Indicated time point: week 23, last vaccination. The investigators gave 300 ug of mutant IDH1 20-mer peptide in each vaccine dose, together with topical imiquimod. Clones were read by immunoSEQ multiplex PCR, and TCRdb kept only the in-frame ones, dropping some. The sample has approximately 41,000 clones, roughly 81% seen once. The TCR sequence derives from a man in his forties or fifties with glioma. V usage is TRBV6-4 and J usage is TRBJ1-1; perhaps TRBD1 as D (6 bases). The sequences come from PBMCs, collected from a glioma patient whose treatment included an IDH1 peptide vaccine. DNA of the CDR3: TGTGCCAGCAGTGCCACCCCAGGGGATACCACTGAAGCTTTCTTT. Translation: CASSATPGDTTEAFF.